These 20 T cell receptor beta chains were all obtained from the same sample, sequenced in a study of blood T cell repertoires in COVID-19. Assay used: immunoSEQ multiplex PCR; TCRdb lists only in-frame clones, some missing. The table has hundreds of thousands of clones, around 87% seen once. Sequenced sample: peripheral blood. The receptors here all came from a woman between 50 and 59 years old who had recovered from COVID-19.

The rearrangement joins TRBV5-1 to TRBJ2-1; TRBD1 matches 8 bases. Germline V gene sequence: CDR1 SGHRS, CDR2 YFSETQ. V was clipped by 4 bases and J by 5 bases; unmatched bases: 8. The CDR3 consists of 15 residues. CDR3 amino acids: CASSPGQGGHNEQFF. The CDR3 bases are TGCGCCAGCAGCCCAGGACAGGGAGGTCACAATGAGCAGTTCTTC.

This clone was observed once. V is TRBV14 and J is TRBJ1-6; D might be TRBD1 (5 bases). The CDR3 spans 14 residues. Trimming took 9 bases from V and 6 from J, leaving 15 bases between them. The germline CDR1 and CDR2 sequences are SGHDN and FVKESK. The CDR3 loop is CASRLGQLNSPLHF. The CDR3 DNA sequence: TGTGCCAGTCGATTGGGGCAGCTTAATTCACCCCTCCACTTT.

This clone was found once. The V gene is TRBV28, the J gene TRBJ2-5; the D gene is possibly TRBD2 (6 bases). The CDR3 has 14 residues. Germline loops: CDR1 MDHEN, CDR2 SYDVKM. Trimming removed 5 bases at V and 3 bases at J, with 13 bases between. CDR3 sequence (DNA): TGTGCCAGCAGTCCTGTCGCGGGAAAAGAGACCCAGTACTTC. It yields the protein CASSPVAGKETQYF.

CDR3: CSVEDRGISTDTQYF. The CDR3 coding sequence is TGCAGCGTTGAAGATAGGGGGATCTCCACAGATACGCAGTATTTT. V and J are TRBV29-1 and TRBJ2-3, with D perhaps TRBD1 (6 bases). CDR1 is SQVTM and CDR2 is ANQGSEA in the germline V gene. The CDR3 sequence is 15 residues long. The V end was cut by 0 bases, the J end by 2 bases, with 12 bases between.

J is TRBJ2-1 and V is TRBV7-2; tentative D call: TRBD2 (6 bases). The CDR3 totals 15 residues. CDR1 is SGHTA and CDR2 is FQGNSA in the germline V gene. Trimming left V 5 bases short and J 4 bases short, with 15 bases between. The CDR3 spells CASSDSWGVYNEQFF. The DNA of the CDR3 is TGTGCCAGCAGCGATTCTTGGGGGGTGTACAATGAGCAGTTCTTC.

The chain has TRBV19 and TRBJ1-2; no reliable D call. This CDR3 is built from 14 residues. Germline CDR1 is LNHDA and CDR2 is SQIVND (reference sequence). V lost 5 bases and J 8 bases, leaving 18 bases between the germline ends. The DNA of the CDR3 is TGTGCCAGTAGTCCCCTCTCGAGGGCAGGCGGCTACACCTTC. Translated: CASSPLSRAGGYTF.

This chain joins TRBV10-2 and TRBJ2-5; tentatively, D is TRBD2 (6 bases). The ends were cut back, 7 bases at V and 3 bases at J, with 12 bases in the middle. Germline V gene data show CDR1 as WSHSY and CDR2 as SAAADI. This CDR3 region has 13 residues. The CDR3 reads CASKRLGEETQYF. The CDR3 nucleotides are TGCGCCAGCAAGCGACTAGGGGAAGAGACCCAGTACTTC.

CDR3: CASATGTGEKLFF. As DNA, the CDR3 is TGTGCCAGCGCCACCGGGACAGGAGAAAAACTGTTTTTT. The J gene is TRBJ1-4, the V gene TRBV7-2, with TRBD1 identical over 8 bases. Germline CDR1 reads SGHTA; CDR2 reads FQGNSA. This CDR3 region has 13 residues. The V and J ends lost 8 bases and 8 bases, in that order; junction bases with no gene match: 7.

The CDR3 sequence: CASSLIPGGNTGELFF. The CDR3 DNA reads as TGCGCCAGCAGCCTGATCCCTGGCGGCAACACCGGGGAGCTGTTTTTT. V usage is TRBV5-1 and J usage is TRBJ2-2, with D unresolved. Per the germline V gene, CDR1 is SGHRS and CDR2 is YFSETQ. Trimming pared 4 bases from V and 2 bases from J, leaving 15 bases between. The CDR3 is made up of 16 amino acids. Full variable domain (remainder filled in from reference TRBV5-1 and TRBJ2-2): KAGVTQTPRYLIKTRGQQVTLSCSPISGHRSVSWYQQTPGQGLQFLFEYFSETQRNKGNFPGRFSGRQFSNSRSEMNVSTLELGDSALYLCASSLIPGGNTGELFFGEGSRLTVL.

This clone came up a few times. The chain has TRBV7-8 and TRBJ1-2; D may be TRBD1 (6 bases). Germline V CDR1 and CDR2: SGHVS, FQNEAQ. V was clipped by 5 bases and J by 4 bases, with 14 bases between them. This CDR3 contains 14 residues. The CDR3 loop is CASSLAIRGYGYTF. The CDR3 nucleotides read TGTGCCAGCAGCCTCGCTATCAGGGGCTATGGCTACACCTTC.

This clone is a singleton in its sample. It is unclear where the CDR3 begins or ends on the DNA, so no DNA is shown, and the CDR3 is as TCRdb lists it. The rearrangement joins TRBV4-3 to TRBJ1-3; TRBD1 is the table's D call and was not checked against the DNA. Per the germline V gene, CDR1 is LGHNA and CDR2 is YSLEER. The CDR3 comprises 17 residues, both ends counted. The CDR3 spells CASSQYVGTASGNTIYF.

The chain has TRBV29-1 and TRBJ2-3; 7 positions agree with TRBD1. V lost 7 bases to trimming and J lost 2 bases; unmatched junction nucleotides: 6. The CDR3 has 13 residues. Looked up from germline, CDR1 is SQVTM and CDR2 is ANQGSEA. CDR3 residues: CSGAGTATDTQYF. The CDR3 nucleotides read TGCAGCGGGGCTGGGACAGCCACAGATACGCAGTATTTT.

CDR3 residues: CASSQTRSTCYGYTF. CDR3 coding DNA: TGTGCCAGCAGCCAAACGAGGAGTACCTGCTATGGCTACACCTTC. This chain uses TRBV3-1 (or the pseudogene TRBV3-2) with TRBJ1-2; D is unresolved. CDR1 is LGHDT, CDR2 YNNKEL, per germline (reference sequence). This CDR3 contains 15 residues. Trimming cost V 2 bases and J 4 bases, with 14 bases left between them.

This clone occurred a few times. The chain is built from TRBV7-9 and TRBJ1-2; 10 bases line up with TRBD1. V was clipped by 5 bases and J by 5 bases; unmatched bases: 11. The CDR3 contains 16 residues. Germline V gene sequence: CDR1 SEHNR, CDR2 FQNEAQ (reference sequence). CDR3 residues: CASSATGTGDRYGYTF. The DNA for the CDR3 is TGTGCCAGCAGCGCAACCGGGACAGGGGACCGGTATGGCTACACCTTC.

This rearrangement joins TRBV6-2 or TRBV6-3 to TRBJ1-2; tentatively, D is TRBD1 (6 bases). The CDR3 runs to 12 residues. Germline V gene lookup returns CDR1 MNHEY and CDR2 SVGEGT. V was cut by 5 bases and J by 5 bases, with 9 bases left in between. CDR3 sequence: CASSPRGYGYTF. DNA of the CDR3: TGTGCCAGCAGTCCCAGGGGTTATGGCTACACCTTC.

The chain joins TRBV28 to TRBJ1-6; D uncertain. Trimming took 3 bases from V and 9 from J, leaving 12 bases between them. The CDR3 sequence is 14 residues long. The V gene's germline CDR1 is MDHEN and CDR2 SYDVKM. The CDR3 sequence: CASSFSSLSSPLHF. CDR3 in DNA: TGTGCCAGCAGTTTTTCCTCTTTGTCTTCACCCCTCCACTTT.

This clone appeared a single time. CDR3 sequence reads: CASSLVDRGREGYTF. DNA for the CDR3: TGTGCCAGCAGTTTAGTTGACAGGGGGCGTGAGGGCTACACCTTC. V and J are TRBV28 and TRBJ1-2; 10 bases map to TRBD1. V was pared by 2 bases and J by 8 bases, with 8 bases of the junction left unmatched. The germline V gene has CDR1 MDHEN and CDR2 SYDVKM. This CDR3 is 15 amino acids long.

The chain combines TRBV6-5 with TRBJ2-2; a weak D match, TRBD2 (5 bases). Germline V CDR1 and CDR2: MNHEY, SVGAGI. Trimming stripped 7 bases from V and 6 bases from J, with 12 bases between. This CDR3 spans 13 amino acids. The CDR3 region is CASTRTGAGELFF. CDR3 DNA: TGTGCCAGCACCCGGACCGGGGCCGGGGAGCTGTTTTTT.

The chain employs TRBV25-1 and TRBJ2-2, with D tentatively TRBD2 (6 bases). Per germline, CDR1 MGHDK and CDR2 SYGVNS. CDR3 size: 14 residues. Trimming took 6 bases from V and 6 from J, leaving 14 bases between them. CDR3 sequence reads: CASSTAGFAGELFF. CDR3 DNA sequence: TGTGCCAGCAGCACGGCGGGGTTTGCCGGGGAGCTGTTTTTT.

This clone has a single count. V usage is TRBV19 and J usage is TRBJ2-1; D might be TRBD1 (6 bases). CDR1 is LNHDA, CDR2 SQIVND, per germline (reference sequence). CDR3 length: 14 amino acids. Trimming took off 5 bases at V and 8 bases at J, with 16 bases between the two ends. CDR3 DNA: TGTGCCAGTAGTGGGGGCTTTGGTACCTATGAGCAGTTCTTC. It specifies CASSGGFGTYEQFF. The full variable domain, its missing parts supplied by reference TRBV19 and TRBJ2-1, is DGGITQSPKYLFRKEGQNVTLSCEQNLNHDAMYWYRQDPGQGLRLIYYSQIVNDFQKGDIAEGYSVSREKKESFPLTVTSAQKNPTAFYLCASSGGFGTYEQFFGPGTRLTVL.